This T cell receptor (beta chain) originates from a study of Ad26.COV2.S vaccination and SARS-CoV-2 variants. Study overall: Donor was one of the participants in the Ad26.COV2.S arm of the COV1001 trial. Study-level points and caveats: People who got the vaccine or the placebo had similar non-spike TCR breadth. Vaccine recipients showed a spike-specific TCR breadth that was higher than in placebo recipients.

Repertoires were generated with immunoSEQ multiplex PCR, while TCRdb's copy carries only in-frame clones and drops some. The table shows around 450,000 clones, with roughly 88% occurring only once. This CDR3 comprises 12 residues. CDR1 is SGHDN, CDR2 FVKESK, per germline. The V end was cut by 4 bases, the J end by 4 bases, with 7 bases between. Treatment described: about 20 received Ad26.COV2.S at low or high dose, single or two shots; several received placebo; per-sample allocation not given. Each sample was drawn 63 days after the first injection (of vaccine or placebo). It was Wuhan-strain SARS-CoV-2 spike that the Ad26 vaccine vector expressed. Points on this clone: The target antigen is unknown.

Here the sequenced sample was peripheral blood, taken in a trial of Ad26.COV2.S vaccine versus placebo. V gene TRBV14 combines with J gene TRBJ1-2; D is undetermined. The TCR was taken from a person between 18 and 65 years old who received the Ad26.COV2.S COVID-19 vaccine or a placebo. CDR3 sequence (DNA): TGTGCCAGCAGCCGGGAGAGCTATGGCTACACCTTC. It specifies CASSRESYGYTF. The full variable domain, in which reference TRBV14 and TRBJ1-2 provide the parts outside the CDR3, is EAGVTQFPSHSVIEKGQTVTLRCDPISGHDNLYWYRRVMGKEIKFLLHFVKESKQDESGMPNNRFLAERTGGTYSTLKVQPAELEDSGVYFCASSRESYGYTFGSGTRLTVV.